This T cell receptor (beta chain) was recovered during a study of T cell changes during pregnancy in multiple sclerosis. Profiled with immunoSEQ multiplex PCR; TCRdb holds only in-frame clones, not every one. The sample consists of about 38,000 clones, 85% to 95% of them appearing once. This receptor was taken from a female donor in good health, enrolled as a control in a pregnancy study. The sample was CD4+ T cells from peripheral blood mononuclear cells, taken in the third trimester of pregnancy.

CDR3 sequence: CASSLGLYQETQYF. The CDR3, as DNA: TGTGCCAGCAGTCTGGGACTATACCAAGAGACCCAGTACTTC. The chain joins TRBV6-6 to TRBJ2-5; 7 bases line up with TRBD2. This CDR3 has 14 amino acids. V lost 5 bases, J lost 0 bases, and 3 bases stayed unmatched. Germline CDR1 reads MNHNY; CDR2 reads SVGAGI (reference sequence).